The next 27 T cell receptor beta chains were all read from a single sample in a study of cytomegalovirus exposure and HLA in healthy donors. PCR involved 60 Vbeta and 13 Jbeta primers. Clones were read by immunoSEQ multiplex PCR, and TCRdb kept only the in-frame ones, dropping some. The data contain a few hundred thousand clones, about four fifths of them singletons. Sequencing was done on a sample of PBMCs. Every receptor here comes from a girl aged 2 to 9 in good health and CMV-seronegative.

CDR3 amino acids: CASSLDILHPNGYTF. The CDR3, as DNA: TGTGCCAGCAGCCTTGACATCCTCCACCCGAATGGCTACACCTTC. The genes are TRBV7-2 and TRBJ1-2, with unresolved D. With 5 bases removed from V and 6 bases from J, the gap between germline ends came to 19 bases. The CDR3 loop spans 15 amino acids. Germline CDR1 SGHTA, CDR2 FQGNSA.

V usage is TRBV6-5 and J usage is TRBJ1-2; unclear D gene. Germline CDR1 and CDR2: MNHEY and SVGAGI. V was clipped by 2 bases and J by 2 bases, with 9 bases between them. This CDR3 spans 14 amino acids. The CDR3 spells CASSYRGKNYGYTF. The DNA for the CDR3 is TGTGCCAGCAGTTACCGGGGAAAGAACTATGGCTACACCTTC.

The genes are TRBV28 and TRBJ2-3, with 7 nucleotides matching TRBD1. In germline, CDR1 is MDHEN, CDR2 SYDVKM. The J segment lost 1 base and the V segment lost 5 bases, leaving 9 bases of the junction unmatched. This CDR3 contains 16 residues. The CDR3 here is CASSPQAGQGTDTQYF. CDR3 nucleotide sequence: TGTGCCAGCAGTCCCCAGGCCGGACAGGGCACAGATACGCAGTATTTT.

The chain is built from TRBV19 and TRBJ1-3, with D perhaps matching TRBD1 (6 bases). The CDR3 totals 13 residues. The V gene's germline CDR1 is LNHDA and CDR2 SQIVND (reference sequence). The V gene lost 10 bases and the J gene lost 0 bases, with 10 bases spanning the gap. CDR3 bases: TGTGCCACCAAGACAGGCTCTGGAAACACCATATATTTT. Translation gives CATKTGSGNTIYF.

The genes are TRBV29-1 and TRBJ1-5; TRBD1 agrees at 7 bases. Per germline, CDR1 SQVTM and CDR2 ANQGSEA. The junction had 8 bases not matched to a gene; V was cut back by 7 bases and J by 2 bases. The CDR3 is 14 amino acids. CDR3 DNA sequence: TGCAGCGCGGGGCAGGGGGACGGCAATCAGCCCCAGCATTTT. This encodes CSAGQGDGNQPQHF.

This clone was detected only once. The CDR3, as DNA: TGCGCCAGCAGCTTGGAAGTTCAGGGGCTGAACACTGAAGCTTTCTTT. This codes for CASSLEVQGLNTEAFF. The V gene is TRBV5-1, the J gene TRBJ1-1; D is possibly TRBD1 (6 bases). In germline, CDR1 is SGHRS, CDR2 YFSETQ. Between the trimmed V and J ends, which lost 0 bases and 0 bases, there was a span of 12 bases. The CDR3 consists of 16 residues.

The chain couples TRBV6-1 to TRBJ2-5, with D possibly being TRBD1 (6 bases). This CDR3 contains 16 residues. Trimming took 3 bases from V and 1 from J, leaving 15 bases between them. Germline loops: CDR1 MNHNS, CDR2 SASEGT. The CDR3 is CASSDQGTFSQETQYF. The CDR3 nucleotides are TGTGCCAGCAGTGATCAAGGGACATTTAGCCAAGAGACCCAGTACTTC.

V and J are TRBV7-8 and TRBJ1-2, with 7 bases fitting TRBD1. CDR3 length: 16 amino acids. Germline V CDR1 and CDR2: SGHVS, FQNEAQ. With V trimmed by 5 bases and J by 0 bases, 9 bases remained unmatched. As DNA, the CDR3 is TGTGCCAGCAGCGCCTTCAACAGGGGTTCTAACTATGGCTACACCTTC. Its translation is CASSAFNRGSNYGYTF.

The rearrangement uses TRBV14 and TRBJ2-1, with 8 bases identical to TRBD1. CDR1 and CDR2 (germline): SGHDN, FVKESK. V lost 2 bases to trimming and J lost 7 bases; unmatched junction nucleotides: 19. This CDR3 spans 19 amino acids. The CDR3 coding sequence is TGTGCCAGCAGCCAAACACAGGGGGGAAGGCAGGTTTTTTGGAATGAGCAGTTCTTC. Protein product: CASSQTQGGRQVFWNEQFF.

The V call is TRBV5-1, the J call TRBJ2-1; D remains ambiguous. CDR3 length equals 17 residues. Germline V gene lookup returns CDR1 SGHRS and CDR2 YFSETQ. V was cut by 1 base and J by 1 base, with 15 bases left in between. The CDR3 bases are TGCGCCAGCAGCTTGTCGCTAGAAAAATTATCCTACAATGAGCAGTTCTTC. Translated: CASSLSLEKLSYNEQFF.

The rearrangement uses TRBV29-1 and TRBJ2-7, with TRBD1 matching 8 bases. CDR1 SQVTM and CDR2 ANQGSEA come from the germline V gene. CDR3 length: 11 residues. The V and J ends lost 7 bases and 7 bases, in that order; junction bases with no gene match: 6. CDR3 sequence reads: CSAWTGLEQYF. DNA for the CDR3: TGCAGCGCCTGGACAGGGCTAGAGCAGTACTTC.

The V call is TRBV7-2, the J call TRBJ2-1; TRBD1 aligns across 8 bases. This CDR3 has 14 amino acids. V trimming: 5 bases; J trimming: 8 bases; junction bases outside the gene matches: 8. Germline CDR1 reads SGHTA; CDR2 reads FQGNSA. The CDR3 bases are TGTGCCAGCAGCGTGGGACAGGCGGGGTATGAGCAGTTCTTC. It encodes CASSVGQAGYEQFF.

Regarding this clone: The same CDR3 can be traced to other DNA sequences in this sample. J is TRBJ1-4 and V is TRBV28; a possible D gene is TRBD1 (6 bases). The length of the CDR3 is 14 residues. With 5 bases removed from V and 7 bases from J, the gap between germline ends came to 14 bases. In germline, CDR1 is MDHEN, CDR2 SYDVKM. The CDR3: CASSPQGIGEKLFF. The CDR3 DNA reads TGTGCCAGCAGTCCACAGGGTATAGGTGAAAAACTGTTTTTT.

This clone was counted only a few times. CDR3 in DNA: TGTGCCAGCTCACCCCCTAACACAGAGAACACTGAAGCTTTCTTT. Amino acids: CASSPPNTENTEAFF. The rearrangement joins TRBV18 to TRBJ1-1; D is unresolved. This CDR3 spans 15 amino acids. Deletions cut 3 bases from V and 1 base from J, with 12 bases between. The V gene's germline CDR1 is KGHSH and CDR2 LQKENI.

This clone came up a few times. The chain uses TRBV5-4 and TRBJ1-1; TRBD1 matches 9 bases. Germline assignment: CDR1 SGHNT and CDR2 YYREEE (reference sequence). CDR3 length equals 12 residues. Trimming cost V 8 bases and J 4 bases; bases outside gene matches: 3. CDR3 in amino acids: CASQTGGTEAFF. CDR3 bases: TGTGCCAGTCAGACAGGGGGCACTGAAGCTTTCTTT.

The chain has TRBV18 and TRBJ1-2; 9 nucleotides agree with TRBD1. This CDR3 has 15 amino acids. The V segment lost 3 bases and the J segment 2 bases; nucleotides outside the gene matches: 4. Per the germline V gene, CDR1 is KGHSH and CDR2 is LQKENI. Here the CDR3 reads CASSPGQGKNYGYTF. DNA of the CDR3: TGTGCCAGCTCACCGGGACAGGGAAAGAACTATGGCTACACCTTC.

In DNA, the CDR3 is TGTGCCTGGAACGGGGGCTCCTACAATGAGCAGTTCTTC. It specifies CAWNGGSYNEQFF. V gene TRBV30 combines with J gene TRBJ2-1, with D possibly matching TRBD2 (6 bases). Germline V CDR1 and CDR2: GTSNPN, SVGIG (reference sequence). CDR3 length: 13 amino acids. V was cut by 4 bases and J by 0 bases, with 7 bases left in between.

The rearrangement links TRBV19 to TRBJ2-1; 8 bases match TRBD2. The trim removed 5 bases at V and 9 bases at J, leaving 6 bases unmatched. Germline V gene data show CDR1 as LNHDA and CDR2 as SQIVND (reference sequence). This CDR3 is built from 13 residues. Here the CDR3 reads CASSSGGAFEQFF. The CDR3 nucleotides are TGTGCCAGTAGTTCCGGGGGGGCCTTTGAGCAGTTCTTC. Combining the CDR3 with reference TRBV19 and TRBJ2-1 gives the whole variable domain DGGITQSPKYLFRKEGQNVTLSCEQNLNHDAMYWYRQDPGQGLRLIYYSQIVNDFQKGDIAEGYSVSREKKESFPLTVTSAQKNPTAFYLCASSSGGAFEQFFGPGTRLTVL.

The chain uses TRBV6-5 and TRBJ2-7; D is perhaps TRBD2 (5 bases). From germline, CDR1 is MNHEY and CDR2 SVGAGI. CDR3 length: 13 amino acids. With 6 bases removed from V and 1 base from J, the gap between germline ends came to 10 bases. The CDR3 loop reads CASRLGLSYEQYF. In DNA form, the CDR3 reads TGTGCCAGCAGGCTAGGACTTTCCTACGAGCAGTACTTC.

The chain uses TRBV19 and TRBJ2-7; 9 bases are shared with TRBD1. V was pared by 5 bases and J by 3 bases, with 5 bases of the junction left unmatched. This CDR3 has 14 residues. Germline assignment: CDR1 LNHDA and CDR2 SQIVND (reference sequence). As DNA, the CDR3 is TGTGCCAGTAGTCCACGGACAGGGGACTACGAGCAGTACTTC. It specifies CASSPRTGDYEQYF.

The rearrangement joins TRBV10-2 to TRBJ1-3; TRBD1 matches 7 bases. CDR1 and CDR2 (germline): WSHSY, SAAADI. After removal of 4 bases from V and 2 bases from J, the junction contained 8 bases not matched to a gene. The length of the CDR3 is 16 residues. In DNA form, the CDR3 reads TGCGCCAGCAGTGCTCCCGACAGGGCTCCTGGAAACACCATATATTTT. Translating it yields CASSAPDRAPGNTIYF.

CDR3 in amino acids: CASRQNTEAFF. CDR3 DNA sequence: TGTGCCAGCAGACAGAACACTGAAGCTTTCTTT. The chain employs TRBV6-1 and TRBJ1-1; unclear D gene. Per the germline V gene, CDR1 is MNHNS and CDR2 is SASEGT. The V gene lost 6 bases and the J gene lost 1 base, with 3 bases spanning the gap. This CDR3 comprises 11 residues.

The J gene is TRBJ1-1, the V gene TRBV28; weak D call: TRBD1 (5 bases). V gave up 3 bases and J gave up 11 bases, with 7 bases separating them. The CDR3 contains 10 residues. Germline lookup yields CDR1 MDHEN and CDR2 SYDVKM. As DNA, the CDR3 is TGTGCCAGCAGTTTTGGGGCGGCTTTCTTT. Amino acids: CASSFGAAFF.

J is TRBJ1-1 and V is TRBV19; possibly TRBD1 for D (5 bases). The CDR3 length is 13 residues. V lost 5 bases and J 5 bases, leaving 12 bases between the germline ends. The germline V gene encodes CDR1 LNHDA and CDR2 SQIVND (reference sequence). The CDR3 DNA reads as TGTGCCAGTAGTTACGGGGGGAGGACTGAAGCTTTCTTT. The encoded protein is CASSYGGRTEAFF.

This chain links TRBV19 with TRBJ1-3; D may be TRBD1 (5 bases). Looked up from germline, CDR1 is LNHDA and CDR2 is SQIVND (reference sequence). Trimming took 7 bases from V and 0 from J, leaving 10 bases between them. The CDR3 runs to 14 residues. The CDR3 is CASKRDSSGNTIYF. The DNA of the CDR3 is TGTGCCAGTAAAAGGGACTCCTCTGGAAACACCATATATTTT.

The J gene is TRBJ2-5, the V gene TRBV19; D might be TRBD1 (5 bases). Deletions cut 11 bases from V and 7 bases from J, with 17 bases between. In germline, CDR1 is LNHDA, CDR2 SQIVND (reference sequence). CDR3 length: 12 residues. The CDR3 coding sequence is TGTGCCGTTGTATTAGGGGATGGGACCCAGTACTTC. It yields the protein CAVVLGDGTQYF.

This chain links TRBV28 with TRBJ1-2; no clear D gene. Germline V gene lookup returns CDR1 MDHEN and CDR2 SYDVKM. The V and J ends lost 8 bases and 4 bases respectively, with 20 bases between them. The CDR3 length is 15 residues. As DNA, the CDR3 is TGTGCCAGCCGATCTACAAGCACAGTAATCTATGGCTACACCTTC. Amino acids: CASRSTSTVIYGYTF.